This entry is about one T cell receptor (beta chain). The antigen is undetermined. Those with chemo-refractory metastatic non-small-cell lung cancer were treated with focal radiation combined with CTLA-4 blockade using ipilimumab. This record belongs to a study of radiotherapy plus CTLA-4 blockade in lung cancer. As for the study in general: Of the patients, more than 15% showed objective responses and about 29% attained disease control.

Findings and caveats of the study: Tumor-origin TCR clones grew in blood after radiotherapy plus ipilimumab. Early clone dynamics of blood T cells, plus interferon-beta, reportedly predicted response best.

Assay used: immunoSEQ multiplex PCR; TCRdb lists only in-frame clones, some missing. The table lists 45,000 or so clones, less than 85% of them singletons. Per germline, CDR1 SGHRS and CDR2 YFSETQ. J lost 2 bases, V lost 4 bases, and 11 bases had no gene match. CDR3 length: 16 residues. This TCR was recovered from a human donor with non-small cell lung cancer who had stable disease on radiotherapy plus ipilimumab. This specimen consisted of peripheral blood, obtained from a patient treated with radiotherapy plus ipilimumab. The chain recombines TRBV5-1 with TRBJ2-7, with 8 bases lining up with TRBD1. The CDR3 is CASSHAPGQVTYEQYF. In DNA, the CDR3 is TGCGCCAGCAGCCACGCCCCGGGACAGGTTACCTACGAGCAGTACTTC.